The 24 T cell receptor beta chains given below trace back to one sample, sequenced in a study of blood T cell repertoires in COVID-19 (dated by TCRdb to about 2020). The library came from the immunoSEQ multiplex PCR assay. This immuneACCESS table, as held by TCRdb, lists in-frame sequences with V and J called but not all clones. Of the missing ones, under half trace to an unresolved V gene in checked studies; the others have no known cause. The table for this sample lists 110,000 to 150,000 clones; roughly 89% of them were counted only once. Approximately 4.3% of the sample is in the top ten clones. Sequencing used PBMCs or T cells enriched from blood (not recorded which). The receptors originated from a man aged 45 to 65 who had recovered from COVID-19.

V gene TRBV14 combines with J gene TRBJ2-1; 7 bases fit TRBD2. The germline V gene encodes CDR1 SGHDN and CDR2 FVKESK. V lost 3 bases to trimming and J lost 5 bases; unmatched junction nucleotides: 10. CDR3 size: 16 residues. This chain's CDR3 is CASSQWLAEIDNEQFF. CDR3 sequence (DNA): TGTGCCAGCAGCCAGTGGCTAGCGGAGATAGACAATGAGCAGTTCTTC.

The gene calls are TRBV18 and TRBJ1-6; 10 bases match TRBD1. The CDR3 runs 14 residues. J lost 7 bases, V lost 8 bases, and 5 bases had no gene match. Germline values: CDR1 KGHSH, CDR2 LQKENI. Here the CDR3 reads CASNGQGGNSPLHF. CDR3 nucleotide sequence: TGTGCCAGCAACGGACAGGGGGGAAATTCACCCCTCCACTTT.

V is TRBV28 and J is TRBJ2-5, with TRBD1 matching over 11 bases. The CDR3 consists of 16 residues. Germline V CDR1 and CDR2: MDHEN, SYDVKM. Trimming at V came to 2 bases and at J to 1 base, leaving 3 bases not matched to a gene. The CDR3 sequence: CASSLVGTGGQETQYF. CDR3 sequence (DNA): TGTGCCAGCAGTTTAGTAGGGACAGGGGGCCAAGAGACCCAGTACTTC.

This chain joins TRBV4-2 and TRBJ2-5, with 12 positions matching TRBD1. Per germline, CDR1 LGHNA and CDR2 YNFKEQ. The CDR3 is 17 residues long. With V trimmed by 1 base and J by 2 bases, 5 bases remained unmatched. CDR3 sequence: CASSQVGTGGPQETQYF. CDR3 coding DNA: TGTGCCAGCAGCCAAGTAGGGACAGGGGGCCCACAAGAGACCCAGTACTTC.

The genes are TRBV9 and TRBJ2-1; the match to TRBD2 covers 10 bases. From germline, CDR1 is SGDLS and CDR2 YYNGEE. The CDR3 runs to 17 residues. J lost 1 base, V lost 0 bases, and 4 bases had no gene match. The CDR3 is CASSVEGLAISYNEQFF. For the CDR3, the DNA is TGTGCCAGCAGCGTAGAGGGACTAGCGATTTCCTACAATGAGCAGTTCTTC.

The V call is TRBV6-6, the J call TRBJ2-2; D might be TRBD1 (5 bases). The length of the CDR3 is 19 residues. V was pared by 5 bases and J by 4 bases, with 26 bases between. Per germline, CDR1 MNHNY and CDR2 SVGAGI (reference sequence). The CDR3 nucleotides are TGTGCCAGCAGTCGATCTGCCAGGGTCCTACTTCTGGGCACCGGGGAGCTGTTTTTT. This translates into CASSRSARVLLLGTGELFF.

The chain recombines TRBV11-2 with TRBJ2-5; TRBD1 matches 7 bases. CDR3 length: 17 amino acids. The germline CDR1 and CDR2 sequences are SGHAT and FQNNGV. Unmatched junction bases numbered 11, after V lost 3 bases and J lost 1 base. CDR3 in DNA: TGTGCCAGCAGCTTTTTCTTCCAAGGACAGGCCCAAGAGACCCAGTACTTC. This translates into CASSFFFQGQAQETQYF.

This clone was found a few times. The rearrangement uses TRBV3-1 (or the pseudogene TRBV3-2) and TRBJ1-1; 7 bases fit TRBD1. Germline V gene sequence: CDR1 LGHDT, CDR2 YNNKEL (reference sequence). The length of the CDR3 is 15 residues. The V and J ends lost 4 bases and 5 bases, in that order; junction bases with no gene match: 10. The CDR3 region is CASSPRGRGGTEAFF. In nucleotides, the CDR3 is TGTGCCAGCAGCCCTAGGGGGCGGGGTGGAACTGAAGCTTTCTTT.

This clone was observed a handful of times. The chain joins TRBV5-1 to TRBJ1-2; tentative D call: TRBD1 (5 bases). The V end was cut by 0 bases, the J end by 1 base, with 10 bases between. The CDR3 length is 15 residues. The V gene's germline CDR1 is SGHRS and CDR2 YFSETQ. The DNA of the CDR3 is TGCGCCAGCAGCTTGGAGGCAGGGAATAACTATGGCTACACCTTC. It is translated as CASSLEAGNNYGYTF. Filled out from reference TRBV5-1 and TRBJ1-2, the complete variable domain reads KAGVTQTPRYLIKTRGQQVTLSCSPISGHRSVSWYQQTPGQGLQFLFEYFSETQRNKGNFPGRFSGRQFSNSRSEMNVSTLELGDSALYLCASSLEAGNNYGYTFGSGTRLTVV.

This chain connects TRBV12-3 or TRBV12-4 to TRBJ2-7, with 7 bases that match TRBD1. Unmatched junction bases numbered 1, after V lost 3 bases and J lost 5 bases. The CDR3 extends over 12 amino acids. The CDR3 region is CASSFTGDEQYV. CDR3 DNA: TGTGCCAGCAGTTTCACAGGGGACGAGCAGTACGTC.

The CDR3 loop is CASSLALAGRSKNIQYF. The CDR3 DNA sequence: TGTGCCAGCAGTTTAGCACTAGCGGGGAGGTCCAAAAACATTCAGTACTTC. V usage is TRBV28 and J usage is TRBJ2-4; 10 bases align to TRBD2. The V gene's germline CDR1 is MDHEN and CDR2 SYDVKM. The CDR3 covers 17 residues. The ends lost 2 bases at V and 2 bases at J; junction bases unmatched: 6. Together with reference TRBV28 and TRBJ2-4, the CDR3 gives the full variable domain: DVKVTQSSRYLVKRTGEKVFLECVQDMDHENMFWYRQDPGLGLRLIYFSYDVKMKEKGDIPEGYSVSREKKERFSLILESASTNQTSMYLCASSLALAGRSKNIQYFGAGTRLSVL.

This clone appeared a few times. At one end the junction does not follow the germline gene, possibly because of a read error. This CDR3 is CAISSGVDTGELFF. CDR3 DNA: TGTGCCATTAGTAGCGGGGTGGACACCGGGGAGCTGTTTTTT. The chain carries TRBV19 and TRBJ2-2; 8 bases are a match to TRBD2. Germline loops: CDR1 LNHDA, CDR2 SQIVND (reference sequence). The CDR3 runs 14 residues. Combining the CDR3 with reference TRBV19 and TRBJ2-2 gives the whole variable domain DGGITQSPKYLFRKEGQNVTLSCEQNLNHDAMYWYRQDPGQGLRLIYYSQIVNDFQKGDIAEGYSVSREKKESFPLTVTSAQKNPTAFYLCAISSGVDTGELFFGEGSRLTVL.

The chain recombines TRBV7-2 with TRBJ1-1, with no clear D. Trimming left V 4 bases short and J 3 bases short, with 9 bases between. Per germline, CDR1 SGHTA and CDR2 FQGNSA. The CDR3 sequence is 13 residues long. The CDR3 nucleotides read TGTGCCAGCAGCTCCCGCCCAGACACTGAAGCTTTCTTT. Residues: CASSSRPDTEAFF. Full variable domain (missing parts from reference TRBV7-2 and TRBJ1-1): GAGVSQSPSNKVTEKGKDVELRCDPISGHTALYWYRQSLGQGLEFLIYFQGNSAPDKSGLPSDRFSAERTGGSVSTLTIQRTQQEDSAVYLCASSSRPDTEAFFGQGTRLTVV.

This CDR3 is CASSYRDSNNEQFF. For the CDR3, the DNA is TGTGCCAGCAGTTACCGGGATTCAAACAATGAGCAGTTCTTC. The V call is TRBV6-2 or TRBV6-3, the J call TRBJ2-1; perhaps TRBD2 as D (5 bases). CDR3 length: 14 amino acids. V gave up 2 bases and J gave up 5 bases, with 10 bases separating them. The germline V gene has CDR1 MNHEY and CDR2 SVGEGT.

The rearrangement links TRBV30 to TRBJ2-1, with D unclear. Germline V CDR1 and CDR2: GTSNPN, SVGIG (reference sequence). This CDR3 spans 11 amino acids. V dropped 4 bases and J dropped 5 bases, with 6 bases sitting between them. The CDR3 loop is CAWTVHNEQFF. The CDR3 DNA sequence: TGTGCCTGGACGGTCCACAATGAGCAGTTCTTC.

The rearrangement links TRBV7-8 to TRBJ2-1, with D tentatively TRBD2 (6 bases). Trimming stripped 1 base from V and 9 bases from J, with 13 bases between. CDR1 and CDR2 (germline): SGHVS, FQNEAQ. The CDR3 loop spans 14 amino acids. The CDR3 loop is CASSLGGGPREQFF. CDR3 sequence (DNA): TGTGCCAGCAGCTTAGGTGGAGGGCCCCGTGAGCAGTTCTTC.

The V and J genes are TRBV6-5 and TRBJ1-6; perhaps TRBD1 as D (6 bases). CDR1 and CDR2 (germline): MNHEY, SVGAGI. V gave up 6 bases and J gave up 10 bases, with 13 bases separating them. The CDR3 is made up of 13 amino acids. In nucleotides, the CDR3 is TGTGCCAGCAGAATCAACAGGGACTCACCCCTCCACTTT. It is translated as CASRINRDSPLHF.

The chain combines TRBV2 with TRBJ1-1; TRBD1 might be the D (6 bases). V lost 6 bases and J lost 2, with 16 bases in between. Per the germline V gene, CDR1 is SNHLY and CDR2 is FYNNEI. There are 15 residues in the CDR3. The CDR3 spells CASSLRQDSNTEAFF. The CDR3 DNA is TGTGCCAGCAGCCTCAGACAGGACTCAAACACTGAAGCTTTCTTT.

The chain's CDR3 is CASSSVSALSYEQYF. CDR3 in DNA: TGTGCCAGCAGTAGTGTAAGCGCCCTCTCCTACGAGCAGTACTTC. This rearrangement joins TRBV2 to TRBJ2-7; no firm D call. Germline loops: CDR1 SNHLY, CDR2 FYNNEI. The CDR3 has 15 amino acids. The V gene lost 5 bases and the J gene lost 0 bases, with 14 bases spanning the gap.

CDR3 protein: CASSNGQHIQYF. In nucleotides, the CDR3 is TGTGCCAGCAGCAACGGACAGCACATTCAGTACTTC. This sequence joins TRBV11-3 and TRBJ2-4; the D gene is possibly TRBD1 (6 bases). This CDR3 is built from 12 residues. CDR1 is SGHNT and CDR2 is YENEEA in the germline V gene. Trimming pared 5 bases from V and 8 bases from J, leaving 10 bases between.

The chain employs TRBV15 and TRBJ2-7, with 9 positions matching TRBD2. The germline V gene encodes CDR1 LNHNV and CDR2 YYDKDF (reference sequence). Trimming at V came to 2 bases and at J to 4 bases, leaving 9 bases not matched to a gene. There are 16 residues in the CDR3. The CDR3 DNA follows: TGTGCCACCAGCAGATCTAGCGGGATGGCGGTTTACGAGCAGTACTTC. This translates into CATSRSSGMAVYEQYF.

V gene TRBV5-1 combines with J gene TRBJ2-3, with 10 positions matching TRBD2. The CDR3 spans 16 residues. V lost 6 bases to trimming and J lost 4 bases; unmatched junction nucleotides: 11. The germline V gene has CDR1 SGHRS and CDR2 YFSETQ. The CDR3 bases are TGCGCCAGCATGCCTAGCGGGGGATACCGAGCAGATACGCAGTATTTT. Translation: CASMPSGGYRADTQYF.

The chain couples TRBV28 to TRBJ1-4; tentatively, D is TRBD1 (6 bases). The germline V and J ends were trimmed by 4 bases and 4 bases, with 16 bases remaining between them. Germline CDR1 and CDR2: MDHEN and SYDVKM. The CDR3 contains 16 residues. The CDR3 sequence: CASSSPTGSLNEKLFF. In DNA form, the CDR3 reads TGTGCCAGCAGTTCTCCAACAGGGTCCCTTAATGAAAAACTGTTTTTT.

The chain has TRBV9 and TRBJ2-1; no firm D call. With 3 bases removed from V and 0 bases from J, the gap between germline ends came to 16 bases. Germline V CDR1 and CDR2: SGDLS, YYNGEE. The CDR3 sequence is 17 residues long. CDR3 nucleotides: TGTGCCAGCAGCGCTCAGCCGCAGGTTAGCTCCTACAATGAGCAGTTCTTC. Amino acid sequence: CASSAQPQVSSYNEQFF. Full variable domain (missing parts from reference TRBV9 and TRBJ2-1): DSGVTQTPKHLITATGQRVTLRCSPRSGDLSVYWYQQSLDQGLQFLIQYYNGEERAKGNILERFSAQQFPDLHSELNLSSLELGDSALYFCASSAQPQVSSYNEQFFGPGTRLTVL.